A selection of T cell receptor beta chains follows, all from one sample in a study of CD4 T cell repertoires in COVID-19. The data were produced by immunoSEQ multiplex PCR, yet TCRdb's version contains in-frame clones alone and is incomplete. The sample has fewer than 25,000 clones, about 94% seen once. The source material was circulating follicular helper CD4+ T cells (cTfh) from blood, sampled before the COVID-19 pandemic. Receptor source: a human donor who had COVID-19. The CDR3 runs from the conserved cysteine through the conserved F or W. Fields, in order: CDR3 DNA, CDR3 protein, J gene, D gene, V gene. A D gene is named only where the DNA matches it firmly.

TGTGCCAGTAGTCCGAATAGACAGGGCAATCAGCCCCAGCATTTT CASSPNRQGNQPQHF TRBJ1-5 . TRBV19
TGCGCCAGCAGTGATCGGGGGGACACAGATACGCAGTATTTT CASSDRGDTDTQYF TRBJ2-3 TRBD2 TRBV10-1
TGTGCCAGCTCACCACGAGACAGAAAGGAAGCTGGATATGGCTACACCTTC CASSPRDRKEAGYGYTF TRBJ1-2 . TRBV18
TGTGCCAGTAGTTTAGACCTGTTTGTTCAGGGGGAGCTGTTTTTT CASSLDLFVQGELFF TRBJ2-2 . TRBV19
TGTGCCAGTAGCTCTACTAGCGGGAGCGCGGAGACCCAGTACTTC CASSSTSGSAETQYF TRBJ2-5 TRBD2 TRBV19
TGTGCCAGCTCACCACAGACACAGTTAAACACTGAAGCTTTCTTT CASSPQTQLNTEAFF TRBJ1-1 . TRBV18
TGTGCCAGCAGCTCGGGCGGACAGGGCTTTAACTATGGCTACACCTTC CASSSGGQGFNYGYTF TRBJ1-2 TRBD1 TRBV5-4
TGTGCCAGCAGTGCACGGGGGGTGAGGAGTGAGCAGTTCTTC CASSARGVRSEQFF TRBJ2-1 TRBD2 TRBV28
TGTGCCAGCAGGAAATCAGGTAACAATGAGCAGTTCTTC CASRKSGNNEQFF TRBJ2-1 . TRBV27
TGTGCCAGCAGCTTGGTGGCGGGAGTGGTTGACGAGCAGTACTTC CASSLVAGVVDEQYF TRBJ2-7 TRBD2 TRBV7-2
TGCGCCAGCAGCCCCTCCCGGGATGGCTACACCTTC CASSPSRDGYTF TRBJ1-2 . TRBV5-1
TGCAGTGCTACCCAGACAGGAAAAATACTCTTC CSATQTGKILF TRBJ2-1 . TRBV20-1